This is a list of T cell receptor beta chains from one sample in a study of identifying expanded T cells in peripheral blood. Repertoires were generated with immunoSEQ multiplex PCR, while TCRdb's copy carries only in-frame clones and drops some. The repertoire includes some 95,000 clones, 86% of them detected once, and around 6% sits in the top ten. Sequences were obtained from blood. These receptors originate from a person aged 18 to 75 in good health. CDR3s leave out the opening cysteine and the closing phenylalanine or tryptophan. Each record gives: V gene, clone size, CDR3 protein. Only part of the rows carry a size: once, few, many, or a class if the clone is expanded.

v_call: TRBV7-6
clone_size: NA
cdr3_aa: ASPIPSDSNQPQH

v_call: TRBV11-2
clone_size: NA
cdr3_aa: ASSPRRYEQY

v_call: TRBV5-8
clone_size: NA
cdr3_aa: ASSWGLNQPQH

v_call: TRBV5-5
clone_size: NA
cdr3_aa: ASSLGSGNTEAF

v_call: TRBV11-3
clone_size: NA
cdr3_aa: ASSLDPTPSDTQY

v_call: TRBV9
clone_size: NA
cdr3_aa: ASSLGGAYQPQH

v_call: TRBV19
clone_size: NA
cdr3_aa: ASSMDMGFGRQY

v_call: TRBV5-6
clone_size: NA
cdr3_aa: ASSLTGDNEQF

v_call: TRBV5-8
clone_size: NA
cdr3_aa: ASSKIRVGYEQY

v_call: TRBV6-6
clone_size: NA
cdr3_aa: ASTKDRADGYT

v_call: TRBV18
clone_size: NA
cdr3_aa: ASSPPTSYNEQF

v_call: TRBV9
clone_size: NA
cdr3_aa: ASSPTIGGGTDTQY

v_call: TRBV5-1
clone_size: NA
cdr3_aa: ASSLTGGEGQPQH

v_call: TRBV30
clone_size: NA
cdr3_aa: AYQGNNYGYT

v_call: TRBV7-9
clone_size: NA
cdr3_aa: ASSLDVSTGELF

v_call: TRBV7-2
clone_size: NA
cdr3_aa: ASSLALRLPGKLDNEQF

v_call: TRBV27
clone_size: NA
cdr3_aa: ASSRRTGVSPTNEKLF

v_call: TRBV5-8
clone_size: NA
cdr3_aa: ASNERQGGSYEQY

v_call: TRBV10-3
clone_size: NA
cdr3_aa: ATHVGQGSLSPLH

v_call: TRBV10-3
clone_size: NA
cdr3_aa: AISERDSRTEAF

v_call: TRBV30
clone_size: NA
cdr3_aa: AWSVTRGRTEAF

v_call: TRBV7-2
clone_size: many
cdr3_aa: ASSPTLESYEQY

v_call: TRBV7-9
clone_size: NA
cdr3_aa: ASSSKETGTVLNYGYT

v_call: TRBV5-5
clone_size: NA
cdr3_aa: ASSVSGGESNQPQH

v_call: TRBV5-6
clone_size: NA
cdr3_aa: ASSFGGDNEQF

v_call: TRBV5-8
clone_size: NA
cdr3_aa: ASSLVGAPSGIIEKLF

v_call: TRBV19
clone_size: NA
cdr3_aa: ASSMPGLYSGNTIY

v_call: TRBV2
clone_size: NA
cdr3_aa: ASSGEGSYGPQH

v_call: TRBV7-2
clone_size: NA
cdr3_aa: ASLRSTGSNEQF

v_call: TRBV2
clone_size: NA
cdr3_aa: ASSSDSFYGYT

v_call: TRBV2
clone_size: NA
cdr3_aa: ASSELGAHTGELF

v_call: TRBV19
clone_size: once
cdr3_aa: ASSPDLRGGYGYT

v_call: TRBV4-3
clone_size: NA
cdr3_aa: ASSQAGGGGYT

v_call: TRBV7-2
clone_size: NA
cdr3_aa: ASSLGAGNQPQH

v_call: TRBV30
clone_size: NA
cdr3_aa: ACPQDTGELF

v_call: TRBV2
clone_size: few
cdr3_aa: ASSQGDGYT

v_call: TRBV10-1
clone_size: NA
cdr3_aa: ASSGDSSETQY

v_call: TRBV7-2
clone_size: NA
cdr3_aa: ASSLSSTEAF

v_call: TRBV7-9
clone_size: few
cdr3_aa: ASSLGPTQPQH

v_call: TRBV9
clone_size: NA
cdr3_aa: ASSVAGSGWGETQY

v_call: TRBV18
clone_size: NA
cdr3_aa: ASSPGTGTNEKLF

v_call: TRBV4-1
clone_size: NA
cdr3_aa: ASSQLRGGNGYT

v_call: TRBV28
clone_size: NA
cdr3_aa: ASSLPTGYGYT

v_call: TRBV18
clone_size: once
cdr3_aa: ASSPGTRSNTEAF

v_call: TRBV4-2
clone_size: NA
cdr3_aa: ASSQDQGDPQH

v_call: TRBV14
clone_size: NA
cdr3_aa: ASSRGNLNEQF

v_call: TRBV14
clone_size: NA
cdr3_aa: ASSQESASPLH

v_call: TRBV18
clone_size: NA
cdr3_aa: ATSQGASEKLF

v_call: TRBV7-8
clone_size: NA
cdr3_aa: ATTTGTSMAKNIQY

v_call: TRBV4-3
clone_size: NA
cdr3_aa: ASSQDQGLNTEAF

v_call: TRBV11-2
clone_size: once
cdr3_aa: ASSLVIGDNYGYT

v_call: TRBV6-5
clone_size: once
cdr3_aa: ASRDSGVYGYT

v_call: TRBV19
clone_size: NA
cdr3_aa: ASSIGTREQY